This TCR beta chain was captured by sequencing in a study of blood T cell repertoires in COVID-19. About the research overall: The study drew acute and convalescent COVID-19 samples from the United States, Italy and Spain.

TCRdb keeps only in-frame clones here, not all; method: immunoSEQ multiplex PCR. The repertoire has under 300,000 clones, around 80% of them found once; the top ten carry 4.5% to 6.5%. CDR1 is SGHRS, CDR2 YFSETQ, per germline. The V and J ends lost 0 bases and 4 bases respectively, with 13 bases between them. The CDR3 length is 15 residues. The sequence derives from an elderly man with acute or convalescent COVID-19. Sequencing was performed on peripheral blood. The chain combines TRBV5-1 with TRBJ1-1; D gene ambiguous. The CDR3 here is CASSLEGRYATEAFF. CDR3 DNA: TGCGCCAGCAGCTTGGAAGGCAGGTACGCCACTGAAGCTTTCTTT.